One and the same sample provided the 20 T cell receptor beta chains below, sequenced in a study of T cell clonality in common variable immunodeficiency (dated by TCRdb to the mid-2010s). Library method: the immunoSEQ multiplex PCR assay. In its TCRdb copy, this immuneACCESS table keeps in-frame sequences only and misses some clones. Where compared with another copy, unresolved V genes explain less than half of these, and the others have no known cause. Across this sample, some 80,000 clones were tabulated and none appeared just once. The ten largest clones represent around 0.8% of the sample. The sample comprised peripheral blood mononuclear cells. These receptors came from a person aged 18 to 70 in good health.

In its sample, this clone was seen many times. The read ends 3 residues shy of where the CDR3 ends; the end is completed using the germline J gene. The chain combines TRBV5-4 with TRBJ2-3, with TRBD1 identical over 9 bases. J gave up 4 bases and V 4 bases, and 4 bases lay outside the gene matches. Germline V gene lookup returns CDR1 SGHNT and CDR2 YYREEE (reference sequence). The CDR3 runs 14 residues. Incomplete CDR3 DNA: TGTGCCAGCAGCAAAGACAGGGGGGCAGATACG. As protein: CASSKDRGADT. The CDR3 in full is CASSKDRGADTQYF.

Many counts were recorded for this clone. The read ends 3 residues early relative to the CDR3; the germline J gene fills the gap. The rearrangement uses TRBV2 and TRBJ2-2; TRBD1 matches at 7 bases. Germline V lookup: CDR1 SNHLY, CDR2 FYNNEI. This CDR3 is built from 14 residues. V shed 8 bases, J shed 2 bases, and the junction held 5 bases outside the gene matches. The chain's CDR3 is CASLRDRNTGELFF. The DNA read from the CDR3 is TGTGCCAGCCTCCGGGACAGAAACACCGGGGAG.

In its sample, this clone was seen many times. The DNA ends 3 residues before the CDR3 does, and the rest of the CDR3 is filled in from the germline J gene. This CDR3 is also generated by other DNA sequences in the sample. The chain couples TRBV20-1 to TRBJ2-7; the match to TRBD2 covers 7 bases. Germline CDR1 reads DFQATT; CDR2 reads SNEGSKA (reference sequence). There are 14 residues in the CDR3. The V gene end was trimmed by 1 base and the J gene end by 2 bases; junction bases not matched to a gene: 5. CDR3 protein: CSARGGGSTYEQYF. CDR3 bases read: TGCAGTGCTAGAGGGGGGGGATCCACCTACGAG.

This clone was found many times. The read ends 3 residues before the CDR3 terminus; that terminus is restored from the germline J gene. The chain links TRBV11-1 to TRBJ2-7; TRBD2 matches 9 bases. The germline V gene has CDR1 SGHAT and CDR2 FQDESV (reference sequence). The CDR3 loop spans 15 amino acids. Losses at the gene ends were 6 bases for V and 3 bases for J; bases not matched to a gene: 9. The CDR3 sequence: CASSVAGAVNYEQYF. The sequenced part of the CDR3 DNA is TGTGCCAGCAGTGTAGCGGGAGCAGTGAACTACGAG.

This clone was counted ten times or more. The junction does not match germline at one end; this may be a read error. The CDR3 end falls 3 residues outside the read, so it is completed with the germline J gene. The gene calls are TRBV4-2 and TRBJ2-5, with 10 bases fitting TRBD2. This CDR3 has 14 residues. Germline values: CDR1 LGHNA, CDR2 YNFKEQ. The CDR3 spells CASSRTSGKETQYF. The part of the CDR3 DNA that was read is TGCGCCAGCAGCCGAACTAGCGGGAAGGAGACC.

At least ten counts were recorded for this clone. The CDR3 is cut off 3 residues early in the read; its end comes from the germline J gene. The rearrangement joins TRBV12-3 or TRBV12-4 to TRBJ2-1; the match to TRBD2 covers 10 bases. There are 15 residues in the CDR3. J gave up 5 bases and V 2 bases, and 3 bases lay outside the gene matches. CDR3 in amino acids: CASSLSLAGDNEQFF. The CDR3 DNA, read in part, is TGTGCCAGCAGTTTAAGTCTAGCGGGAGACAATGAG.

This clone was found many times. CDR3 sequence reads: CASSVRGLGGGTDTQYF. The CDR3 bases that were read are TGTGCCAGCAGTGTTAGGGGACTAGGAGGGGGCACAGATACG. The rearrangement joins TRBV2 to TRBJ2-3, with 8 bases aligning to TRBD2. The missing CDR3 end, 3 residues past where the read stops, is filled in from the germline J gene. V lost 4 bases and J lost 1; bases outside the gene matches: 10. Germline lookup yields CDR1 SNHLY and CDR2 FYNNEI. This CDR3 region has 17 residues.

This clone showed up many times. Partial CDR3 DNA: TGCAGTGCTAGTGGGGGCGGGATGAACACTGAA. Its protein product is CSASGGGMNTE. From start to end, the CDR3 is CSASGGGMNTEAFF. This sequence joins TRBV20-1 and TRBJ1-1, with TRBD1 as a possible D gene (6 bases). The read halts 3 residues ahead of the CDR3 end, with the missing end drawn from the germline J gene. V lost 3 bases and J 0 bases, leaving 11 bases between the germline ends. Germline loops: CDR1 DFQATT, CDR2 SNEGSKA (reference sequence). The CDR3 is 14 residues long.

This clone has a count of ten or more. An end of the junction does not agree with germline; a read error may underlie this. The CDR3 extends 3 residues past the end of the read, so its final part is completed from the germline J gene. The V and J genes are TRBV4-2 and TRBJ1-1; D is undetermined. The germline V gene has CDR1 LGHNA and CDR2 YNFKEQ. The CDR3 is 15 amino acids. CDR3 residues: CASSQDRRITSKAFF. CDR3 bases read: TGCGCCAGCAGCCAAGACCGCAGGATAACTTCTAAA.

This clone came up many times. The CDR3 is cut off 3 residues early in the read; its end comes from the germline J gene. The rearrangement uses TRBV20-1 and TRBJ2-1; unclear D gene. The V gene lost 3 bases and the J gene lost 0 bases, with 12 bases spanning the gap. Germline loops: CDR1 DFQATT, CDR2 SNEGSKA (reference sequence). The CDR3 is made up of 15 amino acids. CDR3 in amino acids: CSASRRGPSYNEQFF. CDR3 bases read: TGCAGTGCTAGTAGACGCGGCCCCTCCTACAATGAG.

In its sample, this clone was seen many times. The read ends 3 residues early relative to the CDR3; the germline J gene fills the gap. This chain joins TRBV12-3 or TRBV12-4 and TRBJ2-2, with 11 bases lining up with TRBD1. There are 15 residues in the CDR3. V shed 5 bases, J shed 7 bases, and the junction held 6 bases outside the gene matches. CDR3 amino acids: CASSTGTGGFGELFF. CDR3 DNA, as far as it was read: TGTGCCAGCAGTACCGGGACAGGGGGATTCGGGGAG.

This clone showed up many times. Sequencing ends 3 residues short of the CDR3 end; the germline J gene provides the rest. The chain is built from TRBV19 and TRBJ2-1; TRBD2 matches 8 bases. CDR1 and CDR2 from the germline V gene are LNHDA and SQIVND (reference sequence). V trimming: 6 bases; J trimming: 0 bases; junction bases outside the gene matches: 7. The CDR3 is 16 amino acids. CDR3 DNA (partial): TGTGCCAGTAGATGGAGCGGGAGCGTCTCCTACAATGAG. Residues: CASRWSGSVSYNE. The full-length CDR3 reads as CASRWSGSVSYNEQFF.

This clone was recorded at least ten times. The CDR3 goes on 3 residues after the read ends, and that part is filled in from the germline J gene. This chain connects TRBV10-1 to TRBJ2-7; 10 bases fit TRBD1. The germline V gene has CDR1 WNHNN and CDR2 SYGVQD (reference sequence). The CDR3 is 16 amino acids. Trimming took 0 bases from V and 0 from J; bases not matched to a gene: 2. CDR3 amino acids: CASSESGTGASYEQYF. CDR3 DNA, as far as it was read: TGCGCCAGCAGTGAGTCGGGGACAGGGGCCTCCTACGAG.

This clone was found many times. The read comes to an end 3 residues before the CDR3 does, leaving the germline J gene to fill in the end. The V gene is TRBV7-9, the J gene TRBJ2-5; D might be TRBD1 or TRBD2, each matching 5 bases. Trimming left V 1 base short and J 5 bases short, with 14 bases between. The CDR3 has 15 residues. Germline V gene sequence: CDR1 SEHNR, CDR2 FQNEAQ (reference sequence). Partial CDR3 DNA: TGTGCCAGCAGCTTAGGAAGGGGAGTTGGCGAGACC. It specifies CASSLGRGVGET. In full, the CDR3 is CASSLGRGVGETQYF.

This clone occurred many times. The CDR3 protein is CSAPAGEIYNEQFF. The sequenced part of the CDR3 DNA is TGCAGTGCTCCAGCGGGAGAAATATACAATGAG. V is TRBV20-1 and J is TRBJ2-1; 8 bases line up with TRBD2. The CDR3 end falls 3 residues outside the read, so it is completed with the germline J gene. CDR3 length equals 14 residues. The germline V gene has CDR1 DFQATT and CDR2 SNEGSKA (reference sequence). The ends lost 5 bases at V and 4 bases at J; junction bases unmatched: 7.

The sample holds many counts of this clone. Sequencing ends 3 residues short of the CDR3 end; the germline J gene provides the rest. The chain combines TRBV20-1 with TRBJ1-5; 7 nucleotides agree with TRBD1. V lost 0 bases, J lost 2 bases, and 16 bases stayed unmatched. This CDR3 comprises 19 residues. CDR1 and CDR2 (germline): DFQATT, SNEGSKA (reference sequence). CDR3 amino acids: CSARDRRGRVLEGNQPQHF. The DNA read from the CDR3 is TGCAGTGCTAGAGATAGGAGGGGGCGCGTTTTAGAAGGCAATCAGCCC.

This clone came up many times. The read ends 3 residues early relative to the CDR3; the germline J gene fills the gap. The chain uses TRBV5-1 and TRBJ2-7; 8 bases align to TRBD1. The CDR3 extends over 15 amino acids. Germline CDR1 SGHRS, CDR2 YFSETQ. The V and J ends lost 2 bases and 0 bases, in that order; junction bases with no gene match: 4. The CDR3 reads CASSFRQGSSYEQYF. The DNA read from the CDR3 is TGCGCCAGCAGCTTTCGACAGGGGAGCTCCTACGAG.

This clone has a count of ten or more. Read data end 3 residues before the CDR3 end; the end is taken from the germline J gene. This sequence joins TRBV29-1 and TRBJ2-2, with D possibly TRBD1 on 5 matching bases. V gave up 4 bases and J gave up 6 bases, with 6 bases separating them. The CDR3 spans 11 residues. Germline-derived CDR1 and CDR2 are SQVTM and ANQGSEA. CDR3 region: CSVVGAGELFF. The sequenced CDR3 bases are TGCAGCGTTGTAGGGGCCGGGGAG.

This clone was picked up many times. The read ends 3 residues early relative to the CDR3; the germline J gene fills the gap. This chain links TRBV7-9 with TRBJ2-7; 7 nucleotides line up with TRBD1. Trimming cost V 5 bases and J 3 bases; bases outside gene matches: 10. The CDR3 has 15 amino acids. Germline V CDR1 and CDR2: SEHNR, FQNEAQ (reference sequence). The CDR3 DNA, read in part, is TGTGCCAGCAGCCCTACAGGGGCTCGGGGCTACGAG. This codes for CASSPTGARGYE. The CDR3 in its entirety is CASSPTGARGYEQYF.

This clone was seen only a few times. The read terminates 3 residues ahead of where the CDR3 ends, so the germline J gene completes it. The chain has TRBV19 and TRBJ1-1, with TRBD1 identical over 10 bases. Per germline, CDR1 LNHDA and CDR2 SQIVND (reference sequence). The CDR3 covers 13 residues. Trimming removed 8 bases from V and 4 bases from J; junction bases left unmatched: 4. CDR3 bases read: TGTGCCAGTCAAGACAGGGGGCGCACTGAA. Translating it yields CASQDRGRTE. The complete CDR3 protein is CASQDRGRTEAFF. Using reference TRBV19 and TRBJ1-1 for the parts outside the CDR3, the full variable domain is DGGITQSPKYLFRKEGQNVTLSCEQNLNHDAMYWYRQDPGQGLRLIYYSQIVNDFQKGDIAEGYSVSREKKESFPLTVTSAQKNPTAFYLCASQDRGRTEAFFGQGTRLTVV.